The next 9 T cell receptor beta chains were all read from a single sample in a study of cytomegalovirus exposure and HLA in healthy donors. Amplification used 60 Vbeta primers and 13 Jbeta primers. Sequenced by immunoSEQ multiplex PCR; TCRdb stores in-frame clones only, minus some. The sample contains about 130,000 clones, around four fifths of which appear only once. The sample was PBMCs. The receptors originated from a boy aged 10-17 years in good health and CMV-seronegative.

The chain couples TRBV4-1 to TRBJ2-7; no clear D gene. Per the germline V gene, CDR1 is MGHRA and CDR2 is YSYEKL. V was trimmed by 4 bases and J by 7 bases, leaving 17 bases between them. This CDR3 spans 14 amino acids. The CDR3, as DNA: TGCGCCAGCAGCCCCGGGTTTGGAGCCCCAGAGCAGTACTTC. Amino acid sequence: CASSPGFGAPEQYF.

This clone was detected a few times. The chain carries TRBV4-3 and TRBJ1-1; weak D call: TRBD1 (5 bases). The V end was cut by 1 base, the J end by 0 bases, with 9 bases between. The CDR3 consists of 15 residues. Germline CDR1 is LGHNA and CDR2 is YSLEER. The CDR3 region has the DNA TGCGCCAGCAGCCAAGCCCAGGGATTGAACACTGAAGCTTTCTTT. This codes for CASSQAQGLNTEAFF.

V is TRBV30 and J is TRBJ2-5, with D maybe TRBD1 (6 bases). The DNA matches TRBJ2-7 better at its end, which makes the J call doubtful. Germline CDR1 and CDR2: GTSNPN and SVGIG (reference sequence). The CDR3 runs 13 residues. CDR3 sequence: CAWRTPGDYEQYF. CDR3 DNA: TGTGCCTGGAGAACTCCAGGGGACTACGAGCAGTACTTC.

This chain joins TRBV30 and TRBJ1-4; maybe TRBD1 (5 bases). The CDR3 consists of 11 residues. The germline CDR1 and CDR2 sequences are GTSNPN and SVGIG (reference sequence). Trimming pared 0 bases from V and 17 bases from J, leaving 13 bases between. The CDR3 reads CAWSVKDILFF. Here the CDR3 DNA reads TGTGCCTGGAGTGTAAAGGACATACTTTTTTTT.

V gene TRBV7-7 combines with J gene TRBJ2-2, with 7 bases matching TRBD1. The J segment lost 7 bases and the V segment lost 4 bases, leaving 9 bases of the junction unmatched. Germline-derived CDR1 and CDR2 are SSHAT and FNYEAQ (reference sequence). CDR3 length: 15 amino acids. Here the CDR3 reads CASSSDRVRGGELFF. DNA for the CDR3: TGTGCCAGCAGCTCCGACAGGGTTAGAGGCGGGGAGCTGTTTTTT. The full variable domain, rest sourced from reference TRBV7-7 and TRBJ2-2, is GAGVSQSPRYKVTKRGQDVTLRCDPISSHATLYWYQQALGQGPEFLTYFNYEAQPDKSGLPSDRFSAERPEGSISTLTIQRTEQRDSAMYRCASSSDRVRGGELFFGEGSRLTVL.

The chain links TRBV28 to TRBJ1-5; perhaps TRBD1 as D (6 bases). CDR1 MDHEN and CDR2 SYDVKM come from the germline V gene. V was trimmed by 5 bases and J by 1 base, leaving 18 bases between them. The CDR3 has 17 amino acids. In DNA, the CDR3 is TGTGCCAGCAGTCCCCCAGGGAGGGGGGCAAGCAATCAGCCCCAGCATTTT. Translated, it gives CASSPPGRGASNQPQHF.

CDR3: CASSQSRTRGQPQHF. In DNA, the CDR3 is TGCGCCAGCAGCCAATCCAGGACTAGGGGTCAGCCCCAGCATTTT. The J gene is TRBJ1-5, the V gene TRBV4-1; D possibly corresponds to TRBD1 (5 bases). The CDR3 totals 15 residues. The germline gives CDR1 MGHRA, CDR2 YSYEKL. V was trimmed by 2 bases and J by 6 bases, leaving 14 bases between them.

The chain combines TRBV6-1 with TRBJ2-5; D may be TRBD1 (7 bases). The germline V gene has CDR1 MNHNS and CDR2 SASEGT. The V end was cut by 3 bases, the J end by 5 bases, with 10 bases between. The CDR3 length is 13 residues. CDR3 loop: CASSDPGGETQYF. CDR3 nucleotide sequence: TGTGCCAGCAGTGACCCAGGGGGGGAGACCCAGTACTTC.

The chain recombines TRBV7-8 with TRBJ2-4; a weak D match, TRBD2 (6 bases). This CDR3 comprises 14 residues. Trimming stripped 3 bases from V and 5 bases from J, with 11 bases between. In germline, CDR1 is SGHVS, CDR2 FQNEAQ. The CDR3: CASSFAGPQNIQYF. The CDR3 nucleotides are TGTGCCAGCAGCTTCGCGGGGCCCCAAAACATTCAGTACTTC.